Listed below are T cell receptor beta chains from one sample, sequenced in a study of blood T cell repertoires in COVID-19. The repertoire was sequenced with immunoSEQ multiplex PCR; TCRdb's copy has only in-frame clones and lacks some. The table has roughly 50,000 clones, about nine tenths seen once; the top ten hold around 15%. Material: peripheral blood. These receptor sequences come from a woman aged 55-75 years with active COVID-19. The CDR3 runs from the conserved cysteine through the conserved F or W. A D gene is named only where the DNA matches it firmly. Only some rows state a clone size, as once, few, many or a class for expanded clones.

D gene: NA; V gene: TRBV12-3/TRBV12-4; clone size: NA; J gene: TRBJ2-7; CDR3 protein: CASSFSREQYF; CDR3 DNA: TGTGCCAGCAGTTTTTCGCGCGAGCAGTACTTC
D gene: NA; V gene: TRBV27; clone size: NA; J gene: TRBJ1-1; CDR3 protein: CASRRTQVSNTEAFF; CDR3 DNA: TGTGCCAGCAGGCGCACACAGGTGTCGAACACTGAAGCTTTCTTT
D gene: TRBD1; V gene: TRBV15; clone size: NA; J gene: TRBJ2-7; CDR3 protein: CATSRDQGVSYEQYF; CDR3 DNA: TGTGCCACCAGCAGAGATCAGGGGGTCTCCTACGAGCAGTACTTC
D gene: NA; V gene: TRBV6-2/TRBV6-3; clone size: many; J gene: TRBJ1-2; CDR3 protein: CASSYSTHGYTF; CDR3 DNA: TGTGCCAGCAGTTACTCTACTCACGGCTACACCTTC
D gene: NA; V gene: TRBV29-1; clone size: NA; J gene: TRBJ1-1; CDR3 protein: CSVIETVTEAFF; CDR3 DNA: TGCAGCGTTATTGAGACTGTTACTGAAGCTTTCTTT
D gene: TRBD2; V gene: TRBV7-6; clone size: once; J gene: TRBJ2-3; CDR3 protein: CASSPSTSTSVITDTQYF; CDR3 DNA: TGTGCCAGCAGCCCCTCAACCTCGACTAGCGTGATCACAGATACGCAGTATTTT
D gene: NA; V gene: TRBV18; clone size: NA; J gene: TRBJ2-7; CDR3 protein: CASSIETEVGEQYF; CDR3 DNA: TGTGCCAGCTCCATAGAGACGGAGGTAGGCGAGCAGTACTTC
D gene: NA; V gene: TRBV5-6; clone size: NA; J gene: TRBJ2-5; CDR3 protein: CASSLGLQETQYF; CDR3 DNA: TGTGCCAGCAGCTTAGGACTTCAAGAGACCCAGTACTTC
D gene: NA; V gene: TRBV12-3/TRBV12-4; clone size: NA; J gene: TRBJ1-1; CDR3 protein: CASRKTNSEAFF; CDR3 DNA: TGTGCCAGCAGGAAAACCAACAGTGAAGCTTTCTTT
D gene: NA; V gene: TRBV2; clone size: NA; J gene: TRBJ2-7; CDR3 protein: CASKAGPPSKQYF; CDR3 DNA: TGTGCCAGCAAGGCGGGACCGCCGAGTAAGCAGTACTTC
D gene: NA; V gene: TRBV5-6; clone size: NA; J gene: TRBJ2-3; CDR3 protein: CASSSWGRTLYTDTQYF; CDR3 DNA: TGTGCCAGCAGCTCGTGGGGGAGGACTCTCTACACAGATACGCAGTATTTT
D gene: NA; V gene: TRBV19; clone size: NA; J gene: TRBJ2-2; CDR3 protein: CASTTPQGRNTGELFF; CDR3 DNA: TGTGCCAGTACCACGCCCCAGGGAAGGAACACCGGGGAGCTGTTTTTT
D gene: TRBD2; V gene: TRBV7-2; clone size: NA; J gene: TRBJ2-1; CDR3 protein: CASTPGGGEQFF; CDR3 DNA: TGTGCCAGCACCCCTGGCGGGGGTGAGCAGTTCTTC
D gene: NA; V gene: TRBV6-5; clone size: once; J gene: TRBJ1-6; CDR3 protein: CASTLPGTPLHF; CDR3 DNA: TGTGCCAGCACCCTTCCGGGAACACCCCTCCACTTT
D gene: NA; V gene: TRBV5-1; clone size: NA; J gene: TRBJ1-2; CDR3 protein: CASSLAGDYGYTF; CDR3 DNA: TGCGCCAGCAGCTTGGCGGGGGACTATGGCTACACCTTC
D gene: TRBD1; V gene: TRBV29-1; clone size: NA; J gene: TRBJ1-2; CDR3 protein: CSVEKQGNGGYTF; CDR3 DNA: TGCAGCGTTGAAAAACAGGGGAATGGTGGCTACACCTTC
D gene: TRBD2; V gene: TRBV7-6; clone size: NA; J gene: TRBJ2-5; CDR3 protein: CASSYAAGGFETQYF; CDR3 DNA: TGTGCCAGCAGCTACGCAGCGGGGGGGTTTGAGACCCAGTACTTC
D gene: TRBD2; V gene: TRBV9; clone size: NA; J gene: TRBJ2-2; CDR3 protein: CASSTVGGSGELFF; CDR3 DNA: TGTGCCAGCAGCACCGTCGGGGGGTCCGGGGAGCTGTTTTTT
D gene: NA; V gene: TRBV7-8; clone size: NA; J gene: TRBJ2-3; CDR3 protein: CASSSLTDTQYF; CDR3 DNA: TGTGCCAGCAGTTCCCTCACAGATACGCAGTATTTT
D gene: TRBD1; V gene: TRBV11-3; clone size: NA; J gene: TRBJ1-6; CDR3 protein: CASSLGPGQESPLHF; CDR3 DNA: TGTGCCAGCAGCTTAGGACCGGGACAGGAGTCACCCCTCCACTTT
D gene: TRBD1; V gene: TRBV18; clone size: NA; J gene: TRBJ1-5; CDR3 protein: CASSLGTGDNQPQHF; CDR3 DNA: TGTGCCAGCTCACTCGGGACAGGGGACAATCAGCCCCAGCATTTT
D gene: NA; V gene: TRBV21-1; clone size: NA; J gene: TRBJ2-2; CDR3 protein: CASSPRGQGNTGELFF; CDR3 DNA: TGTGCCAGCAGCCCTCGAGGACAGGGGAACACCGGGGAGCTGTTTTTT
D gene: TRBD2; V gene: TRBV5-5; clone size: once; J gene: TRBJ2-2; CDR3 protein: CASSWGLAGANTGELFF; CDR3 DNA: TGTGCCAGCAGCTGGGGGCTAGCGGGGGCCAACACCGGGGAGCTGTTTTTT
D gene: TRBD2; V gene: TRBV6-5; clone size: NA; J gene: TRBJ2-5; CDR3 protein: CASSRTRDETQYF; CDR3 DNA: TGTGCCAGCAGCAGGACTAGAGATGAGACCCAGTACTTC
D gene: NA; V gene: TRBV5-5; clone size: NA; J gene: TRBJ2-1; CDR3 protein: CASSLGSYNEQFF; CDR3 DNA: TGTGCCAGCAGCTTGGGCAGCTACAATGAGCAGTTCTTC
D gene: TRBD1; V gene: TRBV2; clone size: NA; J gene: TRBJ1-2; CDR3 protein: CASTGTGGTLYGYTF; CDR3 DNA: TGTGCCAGCACCGGGACAGGGGGGACCCTTTATGGCTACACCTTC
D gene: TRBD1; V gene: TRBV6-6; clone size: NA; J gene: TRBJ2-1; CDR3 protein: CASSYARGLDNEQFF; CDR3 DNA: TGTGCCAGCAGTTACGCGAGGGGGCTAGACAATGAGCAGTTCTTC
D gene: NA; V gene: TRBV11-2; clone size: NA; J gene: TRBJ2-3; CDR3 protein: CASSLDQGQTDTQYF; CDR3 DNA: TGTGCCAGCAGCTTAGATCAGGGGCAGACAGATACGCAGTATTTT
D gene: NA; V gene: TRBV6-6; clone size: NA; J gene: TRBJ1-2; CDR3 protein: CASRREEAYGYTF; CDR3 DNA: TGTGCCAGCAGGCGGGAGGAGGCCTATGGCTACACCTTC
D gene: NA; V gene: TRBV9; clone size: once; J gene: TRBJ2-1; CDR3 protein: CASTRLGGLSNEQFF; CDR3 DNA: TGTGCCAGCACCAGACTGGGGGGGCTTTCCAATGAGCAGTTCTTC
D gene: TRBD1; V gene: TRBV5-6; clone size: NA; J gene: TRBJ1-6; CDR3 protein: CASSLTGTGDSPLHF; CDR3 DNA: TGTGCCAGCAGCCTAACCGGGACAGGGGATTCACCCCTCCACTTT
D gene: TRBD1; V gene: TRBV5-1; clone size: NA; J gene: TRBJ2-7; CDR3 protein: CASSLTQGDEQYF; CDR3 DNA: TGCGCCAGCAGCTTGACCCAGGGGGACGAGCAGTACTTC
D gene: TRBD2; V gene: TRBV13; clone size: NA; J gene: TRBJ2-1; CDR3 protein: CASSRGGAYNEQFF; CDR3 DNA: TGTGCCAGCAGCCGCGGGGGGGCGTACAATGAGCAGTTCTTC
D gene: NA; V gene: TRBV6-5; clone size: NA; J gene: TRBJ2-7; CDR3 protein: CASRPGIAETYEQYF; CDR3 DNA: TGTGCCAGCAGACCCGGGATAGCGGAAACCTACGAGCAGTACTTC
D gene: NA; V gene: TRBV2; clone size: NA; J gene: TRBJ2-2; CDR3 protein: CASLKGPTPIANTGELFF; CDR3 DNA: TGTGCCAGCCTAAAGGGGCCCACGCCCATTGCGAACACCGGGGAGCTGTTTTTT
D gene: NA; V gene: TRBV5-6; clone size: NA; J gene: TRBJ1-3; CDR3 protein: CASSLASGGNTIYF; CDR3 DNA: TGTGCCAGCAGCTTGGCCAGTGGTGGAAACACCATATATTTT
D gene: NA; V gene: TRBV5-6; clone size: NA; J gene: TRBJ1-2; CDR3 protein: CASSLHIAHGYTF; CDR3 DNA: TGTGCCAGCAGTTTACACATCGCCCATGGCTACACCTTC
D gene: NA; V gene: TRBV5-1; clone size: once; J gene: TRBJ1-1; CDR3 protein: CASTPGDPGTEAFF; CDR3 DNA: TGCGCCAGCACCCCAGGGGACCCAGGCACTGAAGCTTTCTTT
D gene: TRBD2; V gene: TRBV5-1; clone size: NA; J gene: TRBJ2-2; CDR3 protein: CASSFRLAGDTGELFF; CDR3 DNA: TGCGCCAGCAGCTTCAGACTAGCGGGGGACACCGGGGAGCTGTTTTTT
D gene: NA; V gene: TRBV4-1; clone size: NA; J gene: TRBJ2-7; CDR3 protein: CASSQDEGIDEQYF; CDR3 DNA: TGCGCCAGCAGCCAAGATGAGGGTATCGACGAGCAGTACTTC
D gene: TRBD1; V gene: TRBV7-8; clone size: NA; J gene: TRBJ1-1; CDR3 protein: CASMQGASWENTEAFF; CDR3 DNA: TGTGCCAGCATGCAGGGGGCAAGTTGGGAGAACACTGAAGCTTTCTTT
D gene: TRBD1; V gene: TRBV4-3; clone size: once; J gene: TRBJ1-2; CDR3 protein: CASSQSTGDYGYTF; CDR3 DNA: TGCGCCAGCAGCCAATCGACAGGGGACTATGGCTACACCTTC
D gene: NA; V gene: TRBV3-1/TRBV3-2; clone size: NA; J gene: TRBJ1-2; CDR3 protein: CASSPGETVNYGYTF; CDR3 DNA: TGTGCCAGCAGCCCCGGGGAGACGGTGAACTATGGCTACACCTTC
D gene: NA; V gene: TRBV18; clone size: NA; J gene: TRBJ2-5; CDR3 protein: CASSTLTGQLRQETQYF; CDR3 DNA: TGTGCCAGCTCAACCCTTACAGGGCAGCTACGCCAAGAGACCCAGTACTTC
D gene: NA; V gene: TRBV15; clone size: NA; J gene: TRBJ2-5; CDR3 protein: CATSRGTPQETQYF; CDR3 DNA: TGTGCCACCAGCAGGGGGACTCCTCAAGAGACCCAGTACTTC
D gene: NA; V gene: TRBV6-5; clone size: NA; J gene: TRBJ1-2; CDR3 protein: CASRTGPDYGYTF; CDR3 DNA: TGTGCCAGCAGAACAGGGCCGGACTATGGCTACACCTTC
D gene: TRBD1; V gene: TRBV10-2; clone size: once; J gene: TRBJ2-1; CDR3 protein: CATERQGAYNEQFF; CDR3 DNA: TGCGCCACCGAGCGACAGGGGGCCTACAATGAGCAGTTCTTC
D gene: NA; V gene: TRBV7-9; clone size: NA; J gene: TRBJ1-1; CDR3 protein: CASSFSTEAFF; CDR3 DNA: TGTGCCAGCAGCTTTTCAACTGAAGCTTTCTTT
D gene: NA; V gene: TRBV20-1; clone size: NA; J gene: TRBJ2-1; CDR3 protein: CSARGVYEQFF; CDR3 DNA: TGCAGTGCTAGAGGAGTGTATGAGCAGTTCTTC
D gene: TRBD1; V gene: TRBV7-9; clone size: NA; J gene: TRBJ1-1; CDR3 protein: CASSSGQGLNTEAFF; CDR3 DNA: TGTGCCAGCAGCTCCGGACAGGGGCTGAACACTGAAGCTTTCTTT
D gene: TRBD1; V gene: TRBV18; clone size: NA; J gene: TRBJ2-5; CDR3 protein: CASTSRGQGLETQYF; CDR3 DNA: TGTGCCAGCACCTCCCGGGGACAGGGGTTGGAGACCCAGTACTTC
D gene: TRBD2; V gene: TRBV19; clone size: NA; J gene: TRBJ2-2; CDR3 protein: CATCPLAGVGTGELFF; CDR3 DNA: TGTGCCACCTGCCCCCTAGCGGGGGTCGGCACCGGGGAGCTGTTTTTT
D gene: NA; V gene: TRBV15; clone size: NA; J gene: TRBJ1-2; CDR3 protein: CATSRAWGGGYGYTF; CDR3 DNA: TGTGCCACCAGCAGGGCCTGGGGGGGAGGCTATGGCTACACCTTC
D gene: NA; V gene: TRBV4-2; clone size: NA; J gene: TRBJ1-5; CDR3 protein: CASSQVLGQRTQPQHF; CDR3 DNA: TGTGCCAGCAGCCAAGTCCTTGGACAGCGGACCCAGCCCCAGCATTTT
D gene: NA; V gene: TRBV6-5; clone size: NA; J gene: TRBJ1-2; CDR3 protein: CASSAEGDTQVGYTF; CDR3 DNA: TGTGCCAGCTCCGCCGAAGGGGATACGCAAGTAGGCTACACCTTC